These T cell receptor beta chains were read from a single sample in a study of CXCR4 blockade with PD-1 therapy in pancreatic cancer. Sequencing used immunoSEQ multiplex PCR; TCRdb keeps in-frame clones, though not all of them. This sample yields 4,700 or so clones, of which around 59% are seen a single time; about 7% belongs to the top ten. The sequenced material came from tumor tissue. The receptors here all came from a human donor with pancreatic ductal adenocarcinoma. CDR3s include the opening cysteine and the closing phenylalanine or tryptophan. A D gene is named only where the DNA matches it firmly. Expanded clones get a size class; other rows say once, few or many, or leave the size out.

j_gene: TRBJ2-5; d_gene: NA; v_gene: TRBV9; abundance: few; CDR3nt: TGTGCCAGCAGTGGCGCTGATACAGGGAGTGAGACCCAGTACTTC; CDR3aa: CASSGADTGSETQYF
j_gene: TRBJ2-5; d_gene: TRBD1; v_gene: TRBV6-8; abundance: NA; CDR3nt: TGTGCCAGCAGTTTTCTCGGGACAGGGGGTAGTGAGACCCAGTACTTC; CDR3aa: CASSFLGTGGSETQYF
j_gene: TRBJ2-3; d_gene: NA; v_gene: TRBV19; abundance: once; CDR3nt: TGTGCCAGTAGTATAGCCAAGGGGAGAAGAGATACGCAGTATTTT; CDR3aa: CASSIAKGRRDTQYF
j_gene: TRBJ1-2; d_gene: TRBD1; v_gene: TRBV11-3; abundance: NA; CDR3nt: TGTGCCAGCAGCACCCTCAGGGGGGACTCTACCTATGGCTACACCTTC; CDR3aa: CASSTLRGDSTYGYTF
j_gene: TRBJ2-2; d_gene: TRBD1; v_gene: TRBV28; abundance: once; CDR3nt: TGTGCCAGCAGATCACCGGGACAGGGGTCCCCCGGGGAGCTGTTTTTT; CDR3aa: CASRSPGQGSPGELFF
j_gene: TRBJ2-7; d_gene: TRBD1; v_gene: TRBV23-1; abundance: few; CDR3nt: TGCGCCAGCAGGAAACAGGGGGATTACGAGCAATACTTC; CDR3aa: CASRKQGDYEQYF
j_gene: TRBJ2-1; d_gene: TRBD1; v_gene: TRBV15; abundance: NA; CDR3nt: TGTGCCACCAGCAGAGGAGGGGGCGGCAGAGGATCAAATGAGCAGTTCTTC; CDR3aa: CATSRGGGGRGSNEQFF
j_gene: TRBJ1-4; d_gene: NA; v_gene: TRBV6-8; abundance: few; CDR3nt: TGTGCCAGCAGTAAGGGGAAGTCTAATGAAAAACTGTTTTTT; CDR3aa: CASSKGKSNEKLFF
j_gene: TRBJ1-2; d_gene: TRBD1; v_gene: TRBV28; abundance: few; CDR3nt: TGTGCCAGCATGGGACAGCCCTTTGGAAACTATGGCTACACCTTC; CDR3aa: CASMGQPFGNYGYTF
j_gene: TRBJ2-1; d_gene: TRBD2; v_gene: TRBV6-8; abundance: NA; CDR3nt: TGTGCCAGCAGTTTAGCGGGAGTGGGCAATGAGCAGTTCTTC; CDR3aa: CASSLAGVGNEQFF
j_gene: TRBJ2-3; d_gene: NA; v_gene: TRBV28; abundance: NA; CDR3nt: TGTGCCAGCAGTACCATCACAGATACGCAGTATTTT; CDR3aa: CASSTITDTQYF
j_gene: TRBJ2-5; d_gene: TRBD1; v_gene: TRBV6-8; abundance: few; CDR3nt: TGTGCCATCAGTTGGACAGGGGAGACCCAGTACTTC; CDR3aa: CAISWTGETQYF
j_gene: TRBJ2-7; d_gene: TRBD2; v_gene: TRBV11-3; abundance: medium-sized; CDR3nt: TGTGCCAGCAGCTTAGGGCCCATTGCAACGGGGGGTATCTACGAGCAGTACTTC; CDR3aa: CASSLGPIATGGIYEQYF
j_gene: TRBJ1-1; d_gene: TRBD1; v_gene: TRBV28; abundance: NA; CDR3nt: TGTGCCAGCAGGCCTCAGGGGGGCACTGAAGCTTTCTTT; CDR3aa: CASRPQGGTEAFF
j_gene: TRBJ2-3; d_gene: TRBD2; v_gene: TRBV10-2; abundance: NA; CDR3nt: TGCGCCAGCAGGGGATCTAGCGGGGGCACAGATACGCAGTATTTT; CDR3aa: CASRGSSGGTDTQYF
j_gene: TRBJ2-6; d_gene: TRBD1; v_gene: TRBV19; abundance: NA; CDR3nt: TGTGCCAGTAGTACGGACAGGTCTGGGGCCAACGTCCTGACTTTC; CDR3aa: CASSTDRSGANVLTF
j_gene: TRBJ2-7; d_gene: NA; v_gene: TRBV14; abundance: NA; CDR3nt: TGTGCCAGCAGCCAAGATGCAGGGTTCGGCTACGAGCAGTACTTC; CDR3aa: CASSQDAGFGYEQYF
j_gene: TRBJ2-6; d_gene: NA; v_gene: TRBV14; abundance: NA; CDR3nt: TGTGCCAGCAGCCATCTAGGAAAGTCTGGGGCCAACGTCCTGACTTTC; CDR3aa: CASSHLGKSGANVLTF
j_gene: TRBJ2-1; d_gene: TRBD2; v_gene: TRBV28; abundance: NA; CDR3nt: TGTGCCAGCAGCCCCCCTTTGGGGAGGGACTACCAACCCCTATACAATGAGCAGTTCTTC; CDR3aa: CASSPPLGRDYQPLYNEQFF
j_gene: TRBJ2-4; d_gene: NA; v_gene: TRBV6-8; abundance: NA; CDR3nt: TGTGCCACGTCGGGGGACGGACAGCTAGCCAAAAACATTCAGTACTTC; CDR3aa: CATSGDGQLAKNIQYF
j_gene: TRBJ2-5; d_gene: NA; v_gene: TRBV4-1; abundance: few; CDR3nt: TGCGCCAGCAGCCAGTGGAGACAAGAGACCCAGTACTTC; CDR3aa: CASSQWRQETQYF
j_gene: TRBJ1-1; d_gene: NA; v_gene: TRBV6-1; abundance: medium-sized; CDR3nt: TGTGCCAGCAGTGAAGCGAGCGGCGGCGGGATCGGAGCTTTCTTT; CDR3aa: CASSEASGGGIGAFF